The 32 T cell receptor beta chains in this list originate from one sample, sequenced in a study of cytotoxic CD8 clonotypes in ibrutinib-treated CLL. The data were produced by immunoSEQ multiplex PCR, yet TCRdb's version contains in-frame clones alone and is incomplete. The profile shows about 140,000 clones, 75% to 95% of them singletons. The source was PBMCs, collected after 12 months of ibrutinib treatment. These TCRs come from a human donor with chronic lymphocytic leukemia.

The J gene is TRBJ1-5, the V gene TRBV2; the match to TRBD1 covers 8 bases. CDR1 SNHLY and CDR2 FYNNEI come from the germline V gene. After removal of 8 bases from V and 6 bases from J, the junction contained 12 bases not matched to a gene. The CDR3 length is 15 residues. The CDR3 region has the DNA TGTGCCAGCCATGCTTCAGGGGGCTATGTTCAGCCCCAGCATTTT. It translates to CASHASGGYVQPQHF.

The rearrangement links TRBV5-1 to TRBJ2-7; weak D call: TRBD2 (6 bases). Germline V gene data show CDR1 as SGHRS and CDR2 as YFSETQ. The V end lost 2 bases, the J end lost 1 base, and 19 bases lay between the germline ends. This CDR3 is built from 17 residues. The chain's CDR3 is CASSFRVRDSGSYEQYF. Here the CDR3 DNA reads TGCGCCAGCAGCTTCCGAGTACGGGACTCCGGTTCCTACGAGCAGTACTTC.

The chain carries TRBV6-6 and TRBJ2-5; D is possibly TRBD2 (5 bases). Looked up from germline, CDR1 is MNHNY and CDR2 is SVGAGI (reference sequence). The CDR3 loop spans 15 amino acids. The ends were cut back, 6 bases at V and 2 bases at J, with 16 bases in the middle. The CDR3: CASRPRGLKQETQYF. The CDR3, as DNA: TGTGCCAGCAGGCCACGAGGACTGAAACAAGAGACCCAGTACTTC.

The CDR3 protein is CASSQDGTSGDTDTQYF. In DNA form, the CDR3 reads TGCGCCAGCAGCCAAGATGGGACTAGCGGCGACACAGATACGCAGTATTTT. The rearrangement joins TRBV4-3 to TRBJ2-3; 11 bases are shared with TRBD2. V lost 0 bases, J lost 2 bases, and 4 bases stayed unmatched. CDR3 length: 17 amino acids. The germline V gene has CDR1 LGHNA and CDR2 YSLEER.

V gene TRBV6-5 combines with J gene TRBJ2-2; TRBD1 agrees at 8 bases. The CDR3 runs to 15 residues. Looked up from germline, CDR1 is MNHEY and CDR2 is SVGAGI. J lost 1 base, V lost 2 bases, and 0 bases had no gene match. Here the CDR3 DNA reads TGTGCCAGCAGTTACGACAGGGGGAACACCGGGGAGCTGTTTTTT. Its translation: CASSYDRGNTGELFF.

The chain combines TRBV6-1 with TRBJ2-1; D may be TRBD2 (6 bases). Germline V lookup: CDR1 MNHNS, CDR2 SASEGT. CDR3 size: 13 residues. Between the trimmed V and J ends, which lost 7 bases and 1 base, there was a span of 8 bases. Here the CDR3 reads CASTRESYNEQFF. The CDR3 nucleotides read TGTGCCAGCACCCGGGAGTCCTACAATGAGCAGTTCTTC.

CDR3 sequence: CASSLHRGQGTQYF. DNA of the CDR3: TGCGCCAGCAGCTTGCACAGGGGGCAGGGGACCCAGTACTTC. The chain employs TRBV5-1 and TRBJ2-5, with TRBD1 matching 9 bases. This CDR3 comprises 14 residues. Germline V gene data show CDR1 as SGHRS and CDR2 as YFSETQ. The trim removed 1 base at V and 7 bases at J, leaving 5 bases unmatched.

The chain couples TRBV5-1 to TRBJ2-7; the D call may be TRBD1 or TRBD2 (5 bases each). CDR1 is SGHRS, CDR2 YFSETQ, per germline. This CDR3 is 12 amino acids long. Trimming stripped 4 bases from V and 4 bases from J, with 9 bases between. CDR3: CASSGEGYEQYF. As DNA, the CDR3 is TGCGCCAGCAGCGGCGAGGGGTACGAGCAGTACTTC.

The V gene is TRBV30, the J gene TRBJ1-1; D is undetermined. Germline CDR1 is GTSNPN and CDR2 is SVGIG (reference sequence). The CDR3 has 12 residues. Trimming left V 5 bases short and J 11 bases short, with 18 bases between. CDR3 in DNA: TGTGCCTGGGTCGCGCGGGGAGCAGGTGCTTTCTTT. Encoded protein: CAWVARGAGAFF.

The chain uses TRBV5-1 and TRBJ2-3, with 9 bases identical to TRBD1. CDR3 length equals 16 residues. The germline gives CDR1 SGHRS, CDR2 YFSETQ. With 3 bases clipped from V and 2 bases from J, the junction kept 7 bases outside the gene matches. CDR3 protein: CASSSTGTGTTDTQYF. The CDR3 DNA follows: TGCGCCAGCAGCTCCACCGGGACAGGGACCACAGATACGCAGTATTTT.

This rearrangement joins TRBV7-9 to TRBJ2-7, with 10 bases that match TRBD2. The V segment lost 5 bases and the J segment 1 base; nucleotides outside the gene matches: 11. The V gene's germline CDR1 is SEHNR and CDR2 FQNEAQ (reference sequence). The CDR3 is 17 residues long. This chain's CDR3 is CASSRHLLAGLSYEQYF. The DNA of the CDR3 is TGTGCCAGCAGCAGACACCTACTAGCGGGACTTTCCTACGAGCAGTACTTC.

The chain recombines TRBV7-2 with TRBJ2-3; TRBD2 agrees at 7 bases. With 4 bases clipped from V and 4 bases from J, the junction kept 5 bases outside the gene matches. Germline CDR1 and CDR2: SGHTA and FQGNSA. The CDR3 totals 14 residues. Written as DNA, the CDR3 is TGTGCCAGCAGCTCTGGACTAGTGGCAGATACGCAGTATTTT. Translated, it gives CASSSGLVADTQYF.

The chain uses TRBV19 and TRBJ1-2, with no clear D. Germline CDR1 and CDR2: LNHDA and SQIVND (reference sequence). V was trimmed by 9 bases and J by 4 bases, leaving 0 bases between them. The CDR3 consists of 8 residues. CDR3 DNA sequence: TGTGCCAGCTATGGCTACACCTTC. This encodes CASYGYTF.

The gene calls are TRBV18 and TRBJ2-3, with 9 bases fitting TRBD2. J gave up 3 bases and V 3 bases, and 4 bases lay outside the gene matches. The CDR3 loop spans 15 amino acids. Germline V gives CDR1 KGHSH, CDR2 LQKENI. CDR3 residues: CASSPSGRQTDTQYF. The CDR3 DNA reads TGTGCCAGCTCACCTAGCGGGAGACAGACAGATACGCAGTATTTT. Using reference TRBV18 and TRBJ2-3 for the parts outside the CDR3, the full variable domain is NAGVMQNPRHLVRRRGQEARLRCSPMKGHSHVYWYRQLPEEGLKFMVYLQKENIIDESGMPKERFSAEFPKEGPSILRIQQVVRGDSAAYFCASSPSGRQTDTQYFGPGTRLTVL.

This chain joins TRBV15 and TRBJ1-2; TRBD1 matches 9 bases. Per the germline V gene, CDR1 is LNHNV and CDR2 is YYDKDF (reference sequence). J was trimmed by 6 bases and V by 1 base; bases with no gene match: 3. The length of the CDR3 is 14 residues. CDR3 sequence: CATSRVGQGDGYTF. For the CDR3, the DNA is TGTGCCACCAGCAGAGTGGGACAGGGTGATGGCTACACCTTC.

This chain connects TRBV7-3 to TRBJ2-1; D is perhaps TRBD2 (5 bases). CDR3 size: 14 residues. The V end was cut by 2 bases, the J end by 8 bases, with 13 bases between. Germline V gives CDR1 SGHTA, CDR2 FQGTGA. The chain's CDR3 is CASSLYRGADEQFF. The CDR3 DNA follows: TGTGCCAGCAGCTTATACCGGGGAGCGGATGAGCAGTTCTTC.

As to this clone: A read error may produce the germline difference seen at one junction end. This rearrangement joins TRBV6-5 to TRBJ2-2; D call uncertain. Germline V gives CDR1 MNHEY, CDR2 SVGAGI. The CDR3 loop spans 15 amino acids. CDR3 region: CASSFLTANTGELFF. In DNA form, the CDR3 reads TGTGCCAGTAGTTTCCTGACGGCGAACACCGGGGAGCTGTTTTTT.

The CDR3 DNA reads TGTGCCAGCCACCCACGGGCGGCGGCCACCGGGGAGCTGTTTTTT. Translating gives CASHPRAAATGELFF. The chain combines TRBV6-5 with TRBJ2-2; no reliable D call. The CDR3 runs 15 residues. The germline gives CDR1 MNHEY, CDR2 SVGAGI. Deletions cut 8 bases from V and 4 bases from J, with 17 bases between.

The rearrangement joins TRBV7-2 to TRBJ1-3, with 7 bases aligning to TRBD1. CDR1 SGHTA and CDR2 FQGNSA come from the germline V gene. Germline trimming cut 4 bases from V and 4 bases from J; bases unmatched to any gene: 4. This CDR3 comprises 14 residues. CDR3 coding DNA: TGTGCCAGCAGCTACGGGACAGAGGGAAACACCATATATTTT. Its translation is CASSYGTEGNTIYF.

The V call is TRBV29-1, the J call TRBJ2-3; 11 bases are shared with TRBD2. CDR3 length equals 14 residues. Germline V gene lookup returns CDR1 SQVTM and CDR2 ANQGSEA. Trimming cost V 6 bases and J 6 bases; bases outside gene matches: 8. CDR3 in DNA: TGCAGCGTGACGCTAGCGGGAGGTGTGGATACGCAGTATTTT. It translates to CSVTLAGGVDTQYF.

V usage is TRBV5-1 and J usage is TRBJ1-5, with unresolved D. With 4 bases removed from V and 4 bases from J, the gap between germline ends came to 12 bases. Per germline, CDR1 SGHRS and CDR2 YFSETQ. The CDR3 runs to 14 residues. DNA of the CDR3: TGCGCCAGCAGCACGCAAGGAGGAAATCAGCCCCAGCATTTT. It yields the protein CASSTQGGNQPQHF.

The CDR3 loop is CASSQGSSQETQYF. The DNA for the CDR3 is TGTGCCAGCAGCCAGGGGTCCTCACAAGAGACCCAGTACTTC. This chain links TRBV11-2 with TRBJ2-5; D might be TRBD1 (6 bases). CDR3 length: 14 residues. CDR1 SGHAT and CDR2 FQNNGV come from the germline V gene. The V gene lost 5 bases and the J gene lost 2 bases, with 12 bases spanning the gap.

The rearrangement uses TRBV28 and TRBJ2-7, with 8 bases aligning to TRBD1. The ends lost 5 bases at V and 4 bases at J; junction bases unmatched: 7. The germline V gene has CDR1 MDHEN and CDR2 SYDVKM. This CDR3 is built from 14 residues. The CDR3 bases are TGTGCCAGCAGTCGTCCGGGACAGGCTTACGAGCAGTACTTC. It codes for CASSRPGQAYEQYF.

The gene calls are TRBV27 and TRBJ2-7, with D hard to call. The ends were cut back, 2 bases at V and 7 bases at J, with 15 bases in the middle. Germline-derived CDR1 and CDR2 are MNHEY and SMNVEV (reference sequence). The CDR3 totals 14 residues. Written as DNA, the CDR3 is TGTGCCAGCAGTTTAACCCCAGGATGGGGAGAGCAGTACTTC. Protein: CASSLTPGWGEQYF.

CDR3 in DNA: TGTGCCAGTAGTCAGCAGGGGAATCAAAAACTGTTTTTT. The encoded protein is CASSQQGNQKLFF. V usage is TRBV19 and J usage is TRBJ1-4; perhaps TRBD1 as D (6 bases). CDR3 size: 13 residues. Per germline, CDR1 LNHDA and CDR2 SQIVND (reference sequence). V gave up 5 bases and J gave up 9 bases, with 13 bases separating them.

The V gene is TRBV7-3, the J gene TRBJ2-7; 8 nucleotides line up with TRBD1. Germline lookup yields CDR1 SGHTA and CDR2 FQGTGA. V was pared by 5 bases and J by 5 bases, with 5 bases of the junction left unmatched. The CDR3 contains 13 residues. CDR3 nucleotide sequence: TGTGCCAGCAGCCAGGGACAGGCTAACGAGCAGTACTTC. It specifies CASSQGQANEQYF.

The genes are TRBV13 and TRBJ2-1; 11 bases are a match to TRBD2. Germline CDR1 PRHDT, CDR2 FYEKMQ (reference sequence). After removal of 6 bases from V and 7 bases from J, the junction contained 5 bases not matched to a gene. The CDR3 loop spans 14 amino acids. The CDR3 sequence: CASRMTSGKNEQFF. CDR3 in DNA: TGTGCCAGCAGGATGACTAGCGGGAAGAATGAGCAGTTCTTC.

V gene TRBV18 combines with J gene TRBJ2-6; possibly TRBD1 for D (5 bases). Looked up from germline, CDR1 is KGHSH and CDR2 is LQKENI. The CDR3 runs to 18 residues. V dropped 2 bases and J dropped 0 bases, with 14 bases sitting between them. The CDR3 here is CASSPRTRESSGANVLTF. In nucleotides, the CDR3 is TGTGCCAGCTCACCAAGGACAAGGGAAAGCTCTGGGGCCAACGTCCTGACTTTC.

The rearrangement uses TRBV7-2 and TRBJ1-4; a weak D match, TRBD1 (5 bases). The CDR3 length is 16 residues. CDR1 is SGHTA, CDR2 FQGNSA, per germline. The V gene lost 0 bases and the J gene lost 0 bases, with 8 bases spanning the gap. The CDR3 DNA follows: TGTGCCAGCAGCTTAGCTAGGGGAGCAACTAATGAAAAACTGTTTTTT. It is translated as CASSLARGATNEKLFF.

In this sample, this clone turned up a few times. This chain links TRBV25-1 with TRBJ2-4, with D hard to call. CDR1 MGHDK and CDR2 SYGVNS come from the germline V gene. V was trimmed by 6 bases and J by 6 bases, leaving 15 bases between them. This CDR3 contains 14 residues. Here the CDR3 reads CASSPSLWGNIQYF. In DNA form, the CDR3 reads TGTGCCAGCAGCCCCTCCCTCTGGGGAAACATTCAGTACTTC.

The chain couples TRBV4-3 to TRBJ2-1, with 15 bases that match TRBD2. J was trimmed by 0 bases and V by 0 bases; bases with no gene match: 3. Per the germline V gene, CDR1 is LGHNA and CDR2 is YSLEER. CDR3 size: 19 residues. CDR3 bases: TGCGCCAGCAGCCAAGATCGGACTAGCGGGAGGGCCTCCTACAATGAGCAGTTCTTC. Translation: CASSQDRTSGRASYNEQFF.

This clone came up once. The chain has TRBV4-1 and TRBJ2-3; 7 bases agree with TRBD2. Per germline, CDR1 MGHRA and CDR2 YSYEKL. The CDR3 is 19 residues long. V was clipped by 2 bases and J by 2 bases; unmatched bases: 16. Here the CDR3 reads CASSQLYAGEDLHTDTQYF. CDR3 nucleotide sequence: TGCGCCAGCAGCCAACTCTATGCGGGAGAGGACCTCCACACAGATACGCAGTATTTT.